This passage covers 9 T cell receptor beta chains from one sample sequenced in a study of technical replicates of blood from several donors. Assay used: immunoSEQ multiplex PCR; TCRdb lists only in-frame clones, some missing. The repertoire includes roughly 57,000 clones, nearly 95% of them detected once, and about 3% sits in the top ten. Sequencing input: PBMCs. Every receptor here comes from a human donor in good health. Some clones in this sample may be carry-over from other donors' samples.

This chain connects TRBV7-9 to TRBJ1-2, with D unclear. In germline, CDR1 is SEHNR, CDR2 FQNEAQ (reference sequence). V was pared by 2 bases and J by 4 bases, with 8 bases between. The CDR3 loop spans 13 amino acids. CDR3 region: CASSLSASYGYTF. DNA of the CDR3: TGTGCCAGCAGCTTAAGTGCGTCCTATGGCTACACCTTC.

V and J are TRBV2 and TRBJ1-4; D ambiguous. V dropped 6 bases and J dropped 6 bases, with 14 bases sitting between them. In germline, CDR1 is SNHLY, CDR2 FYNNEI. This CDR3 spans 14 amino acids. The CDR3 region has the DNA TGTGCCAGCAGGCCCCTAAGAGAGGATGAAAAACTGTTTTTT. Protein product: CASRPLREDEKLFF.

The chain combines TRBV5-1 with TRBJ1-4; 9 nucleotides align to TRBD1. Losses at the gene ends were 1 base for V and 10 bases for J; bases not matched to a gene: 5. There are 14 residues in the CDR3. The germline V gene has CDR1 SGHRS and CDR2 YFSETQ. The CDR3 DNA sequence: TGCGCCAGCAGCTTGACAGGGGGCGTAGGAAAACTGTTTTTT. This gives the protein CASSLTGGVGKLFF.

This chain links TRBV4-1 with TRBJ1-5; D perhaps matches TRBD1 (6 bases). This CDR3 is built from 15 residues. V lost 0 bases and J 6 bases, leaving 12 bases between the germline ends. Germline CDR1 MGHRA, CDR2 YSYEKL. The CDR3 sequence is CASSQDQGKGQPQHF. The CDR3 bases are TGCGCCAGCAGCCAAGATCAGGGGAAGGGTCAGCCCCAGCATTTT.

This rearrangement joins TRBV9 to TRBJ2-1; no definite D call. The V gene's germline CDR1 is SGDLS and CDR2 YYNGEE. V shed 0 bases and J shed 9 bases, with 10 bases lying between them. The CDR3 is 13 amino acids. CDR3 in DNA: TGTGCCAGCAGCGTAGTAGCCCCGTCTGAGCAGTTCTTC. It is translated as CASSVVAPSEQFF.

This clone was seen only a few times. The chain recombines TRBV7-8 with TRBJ1-4; D gene uncertain. Germline CDR1 reads SGHVS; CDR2 reads FQNEAQ. This CDR3 has 14 amino acids. V was cut by 6 bases and J by 3 bases, with 11 bases left in between. The CDR3 DNA sequence: TGTGCCAGCAGACTCAGCGAGGCTAATGAAAAACTGTTTTTT. Protein: CASRLSEANEKLFF.

V and J are TRBV6-5 and TRBJ1-2, with D tentatively TRBD1 (5 bases). CDR3 size: 11 residues. V was clipped by 11 bases and J by 8 bases, with 15 bases between them. Germline V gives CDR1 MNHEY, CDR2 SVGAGI. The CDR3 here is CAAFGGSGYTF. In DNA, the CDR3 is TGTGCCGCGTTCGGGGGGAGCGGCTACACCTTC.

The rearrangement joins TRBV10-3 to TRBJ2-3, with 8 bases fitting TRBD2. The CDR3 totals 15 residues. Germline V gene lookup returns CDR1 ENHRY and CDR2 SYGVKD. The junction had 13 bases not matched to a gene; V was cut back by 8 bases and J by 6 bases. CDR3 DNA sequence: TGTGCCATCTACAGTCCGGGACGGGAGGGGGATACGCAGTATTTT. It is translated as CAIYSPGREGDTQYF.

The J gene is TRBJ1-6, the V gene TRBV30; 7 bases align to TRBD1. This CDR3 comprises 14 residues. V shed 0 bases and J 7 bases; nucleotides not matched to a gene: 3. The germline V gene encodes CDR1 GTSNPN and CDR2 SVGIG (reference sequence). The CDR3 nucleotides read TGTGCCTGGAGTGTGGGACAGATAAATTCACCCCTCCACTTT. It encodes CAWSVGQINSPLHF.